What follows are 24 T cell receptor beta chains derived from one specimen sequenced in a study of blood T cells in healthy people across ages. Alongside a J-beta primer mix, a sample-barcoded 5' primer served in a second PCR lasting about 7 to 12 cycles. MiXCR, applied by TCRdb to the 5' RACE reads, yields one record per CDR3 protein. The sample has about 1.5 million distinct CDR3 sequences, approximately 42% seen once. Input material: blood. The source of these receptors is a woman between 18 and 30 years old in good health.

This clonotype was observed a few times. The rearrangement uses TRBV29-1 and TRBJ2-1, with D hard to call. Germline V lookup: CDR1 SQVTM, CDR2 ANQGSEA. The V end was cut by 6 bases, the J end by 10 bases, with 13 bases between. The CDR3 is 11 amino acids. The CDR3 region is CSVQVYGEQFF. CDR3 nucleotides: TGCAGCGTACAAGTCTATGGCGAGCAGTTCTTC.

This clonotype has a single count. The J gene is TRBJ2-5, the V gene TRBV5-1; either TRBD1 or TRBD2 may supply D (5 bases each). This CDR3 is built from 15 residues. Trimming cost V 1 base and J 11 bases, with 21 bases left between them. Germline V CDR1 and CDR2: SGHRS, YFSETQ. The CDR3 spells CASSLWDGLFREQYF. The CDR3, as DNA: TGCGCCAGCAGCTTGTGGGACGGCCTCTTCAGGGAGCAGTACTTC.

A single count supports this clonotype. One end of the junction fails to match germline, which may point to a read error. J is TRBJ1-5 and V is TRBV3-1; D is unresolved. From germline, CDR1 is LGHDT and CDR2 YNNKEL (reference sequence). CDR3 length equals 12 residues. CDR3 nucleotides: TGTGCCTGCAGCCATAGTGGGCAGCCCCAGCATTTT. It specifies CACSHSGQPQHF.

The gene calls are TRBV5-1 and TRBJ2-7, with 8 bases lining up with TRBD2. The V gene end was trimmed by 0 bases and the J gene end by 2 bases; junction bases not matched to a gene: 7. This CDR3 region has 16 residues. Germline V gives CDR1 SGHRS, CDR2 YFSETQ. This CDR3 reads CASSLGRLASTYEQYF. CDR3 sequence (DNA): TGCGCCAGCAGCTTGGGGAGACTAGCGTCAACCTACGAGCAGTACTTC.

The V call is TRBV20-1, the J call TRBJ2-5, with 8 nucleotides matching TRBD1. The length of the CDR3 is 15 residues. V lost 6 bases to trimming and J lost 4 bases; unmatched junction nucleotides: 13. Germline V gene lookup returns CDR1 DFQATT and CDR2 SNEGSKA (reference sequence). CDR3 nucleotides: TGCAGTGCCATAAACAGACAGGGGTATCGAGAGACCCAGTACTTC. It specifies CSAINRQGYRETQYF.

J is TRBJ2-1 and V is TRBV21-1; TRBD2, the D gene given by the table, was not confirmed from the DNA. With the DNA end fitting TRBJ2-7 better, the J assignment may be wrong. TRBV21-1 is described as a pseudogene. This CDR3 has 19 amino acids. DNA of the CDR3: TGTGCCAGCAGCAAAGGCCCGACTAGCGGGGGCTCCCCCTACAATGAGCAGTACTTC. This sequence encodes CASSKGPTSGGSPYNEQYF.

This clonotype was found a few times. V gene TRBV15 combines with J gene TRBJ1-6, with a possible D match to TRBD1 (5 bases). The germline gives CDR1 LNHNV, CDR2 YYDKDF (reference sequence). Trimming shortened V by 5 bases and J by 10 bases, and 18 bases separated the two germline ends. This CDR3 is built from 15 residues. Here the CDR3 reads CATSGGRFRESPLHF. CDR3 sequence (DNA): TGTGCCACCAGCGGGGGACGGTTCCGAGAGTCACCCCTCCACTTT.

The chain is built from TRBV7-8 and TRBJ2-5, with 15 bases fitting TRBD2. The DNA matches TRBJ2-7 better at its end, which makes the J call doubtful. The CDR3 length is 17 residues. Germline V gene lookup returns CDR1 SGHVS and CDR2 FQNEAQ. CDR3 residues: CASSTGTSGGFYYEQYF. DNA for the CDR3: TGTGCCAGCAGCACTGGGACTAGCGGGGGGTTCTACTACGAGCAGTACTTC.

The chain has TRBV27 and TRBJ1-2, with a possible D match to TRBD1 (5 bases). CDR3 length equals 14 residues. Trimming removed 2 bases at V and 2 bases at J, with 9 bases between. Germline V CDR1 and CDR2: MNHEY, SMNVEV (reference sequence). The chain's CDR3 is CASSLRSGNYGYTF. The CDR3 nucleotides are TGTGCCAGCAGTTTAAGGTCAGGGAACTATGGCTACACCTTC.

This clonotype was observed a handful of times. This chain connects TRBV18 to TRBJ2-1; 8 bases fit TRBD2. CDR1 is KGHSH, CDR2 LQKENI, per germline. This CDR3 comprises 14 residues. V was pared by 4 bases and J by 7 bases, with 6 bases of the junction left unmatched. CDR3 in DNA: TGTGCCAGCTCACGGGCGGGAGGCGGTAATGAGCAGTTCTTC. Encoded protein: CASSRAGGGNEQFF.

This clonotype was counted only a few times. The chain recombines TRBV4-1 with TRBJ2-1, with D possibly being TRBD2 (6 bases). With the DNA end fitting TRBJ2-7 better, the J assignment may be wrong. The CDR3 is 17 residues long. Germline V gene sequence: CDR1 MGHRA, CDR2 YSYEKL. For the CDR3, the DNA is TGCGCCAGCAGCCAGATGGAGGGACTGGGCTCCTACAATGAGCAGTACTTC. Its protein is CASSQMEGLGSYNEQYF.

The chain couples TRBV15 to TRBJ1-4; 12 bases align to TRBD1. Germline-derived CDR1 and CDR2 are LNHNV and YYDKDF (reference sequence). The CDR3 is 15 residues long. J gave up 8 bases and V 1 base, and 2 bases lay outside the gene matches. The CDR3 reads CATSRAGTGGEKLFF. Written as DNA, the CDR3 is TGTGCCACCAGCAGAGCCGGGACAGGGGGCGAAAAACTGTTTTTT.

To note about this clonotype: This may be a read error: a much more frequent sequence differs by one nucleotide. The chain couples TRBV29-1 to TRBJ2-7; D remains unclear. V was pared by 6 bases and J by 3 bases, with 9 bases between. The germline V gene encodes CDR1 SQVTM and CDR2 ANQGSEA. There are 11 residues in the CDR3. Here the CDR3 reads CSVRYYYEQYF. CDR3 bases: TGCAGCGTACGGTATTACTACGAGCAGTACTTC.

This sequence joins TRBV4-3 and TRBJ2-1; 7 nucleotides match TRBD2. CDR3 length: 16 residues. The junction had 4 bases not matched to a gene; V was cut back by 0 bases and J by 2 bases. Germline V gene data show CDR1 as LGHNA and CDR2 as YSLEER. CDR3 DNA sequence: TGCGCCAGCAGCCAAGATTTACTAGCGACCTACAATGAGCAGTTCTTC. Translating it yields CASSQDLLATYNEQFF.

This clonotype showed up just a few times. This chain links TRBV20-1 with TRBJ1-2; D is unresolved. This CDR3 is 14 amino acids long. With 5 bases removed from V and 5 bases from J, the gap between germline ends came to 18 bases. Germline CDR1 reads DFQATT; CDR2 reads SNEGSKA (reference sequence). CDR3 DNA: TGCAGTGCTGACACCCCTAACCTCAGATATGGCTACACCTTC. This sequence encodes CSADTPNLRYGYTF.

This clonotype came up a few times. V usage is TRBV4-1 and J usage is TRBJ2-5; TRBD1 is a possible D gene (6 bases). This CDR3 is 14 amino acids long. Germline V CDR1 and CDR2: MGHRA, YSYEKL. V lost 4 bases, J lost 2 bases, and 11 bases lay in between. In DNA form, the CDR3 reads TGCGCCAGCAGCCGACCGGACAGACAAGAGACCCAGTACTTC. Translating it yields CASSRPDRQETQYF.

This clonotype turned up a few times. The J gene is TRBJ1-2, the V gene TRBV12-3 or TRBV12-4; possible D gene TRBD1, 6 bases. The CDR3 is 14 residues long. Trimming stripped 3 bases from V and 4 bases from J, with 12 bases between. In nucleotides, the CDR3 is TGTGCCAGCAGTTTCACCACAGGGCCCTATGGCTACACCTTC. Translation gives CASSFTTGPYGYTF.

This clonotype was observed a few times. The chain recombines TRBV5-1 with TRBJ2-7, with 9 bases aligning to TRBD1. This CDR3 spans 14 amino acids. Per the germline V gene, CDR1 is SGHRS and CDR2 is YFSETQ. Trimming cost V 3 bases and J 6 bases; bases outside gene matches: 7. The DNA for the CDR3 is TGCGCCAGCAGCTCTAACAGGGGGCAGGGCGAGCAGTACTTC. It is translated as CASSSNRGQGEQYF.

This clonotype occurred a few times. The chain couples TRBV18 to TRBJ2-1; the match to TRBD2 covers 9 bases. J was trimmed by 7 bases and V by 5 bases; bases with no gene match: 3. Germline V gene lookup returns CDR1 KGHSH and CDR2 LQKENI. The CDR3 covers 13 residues. The CDR3 DNA reads TGTGCCAGCTCAGGACTAGCGAGGAATGAGCAGTTCTTC. It specifies CASSGLARNEQFF.

The sample holds a few counts of this clonotype. The junction shows a germline mismatch at one end, possibly a read error. The V and J genes are TRBV12-3 or TRBV12-4 and TRBJ2-4; D not resolved. The CDR3 is 14 residues long. CDR3 nucleotide sequence: TGTGCCAGCAGTTTAGGAACAGCCCAAAACATTCAGTACTTC. Translated: CASSLGTAQNIQYF.

The gene calls are TRBV29-1 and TRBJ2-3; 7 bases fit TRBD2. The V gene end was trimmed by 2 bases and the J gene end by 1 base; junction bases not matched to a gene: 3. The germline gives CDR1 SQVTM, CDR2 ANQGSEA. The CDR3 length is 14 residues. The CDR3, as DNA: TGCAGCGTTGAATTGGCGGGGGGCACAGATACGCAGTATTTT. Translation: CSVELAGGTDTQYF.

This clonotype was found once. This chain links TRBV12-3 or TRBV12-4 with TRBJ1-5; TRBD1 matches 8 bases. This CDR3 contains 13 residues. V lost 5 bases to trimming and J lost 9 bases; unmatched junction nucleotides: 6. CDR3 DNA sequence: TGTGCCAGCAGTCCAAGGACAGGGTTGCCCCAGCATTTT. Its translation is CASSPRTGLPQHF.

The chain recombines TRBV27 with TRBJ1-4; D remains unclear. CDR3 length equals 10 residues. V lost 6 bases, J lost 7 bases, and 3 bases lay in between. The germline V gene has CDR1 MNHEY and CDR2 SMNVEV (reference sequence). The CDR3 spells CASSPEKLFF. CDR3 nucleotides: TGTGCCAGCAGCCCTGAAAAACTGTTTTTT.

In its sample, this clonotype was seen a few times. This chain connects TRBV20-1 to TRBJ2-7, with D maybe TRBD1 (6 bases). Germline V lookup: CDR1 DFQATT, CDR2 SNEGSKA (reference sequence). Deletions cut 5 bases from V and 2 bases from J, with 25 bases between. There are 17 residues in the CDR3. The CDR3 here is CSASGGQQPLQTYEQYF. The CDR3 coding sequence is TGCAGTGCTTCAGGCGGACAGCAGCCCCTACAGACCTACGAGCAGTACTTC.